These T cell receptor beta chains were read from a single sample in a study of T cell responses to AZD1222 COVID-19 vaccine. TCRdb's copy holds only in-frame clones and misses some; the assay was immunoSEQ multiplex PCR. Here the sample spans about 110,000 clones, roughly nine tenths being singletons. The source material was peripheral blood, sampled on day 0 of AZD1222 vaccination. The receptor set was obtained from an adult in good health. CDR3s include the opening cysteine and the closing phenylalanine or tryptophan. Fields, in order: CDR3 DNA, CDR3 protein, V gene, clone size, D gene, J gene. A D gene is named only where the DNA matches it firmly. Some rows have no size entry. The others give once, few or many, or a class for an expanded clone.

CDR3 DNA: TGTGCCAGCGGCCGGGGACAGGGGGCCAATCAGCCCCAGCATTTT; CDR3 protein: CASGRGQGANQPQHF; V gene: TRBV7-8; clone size: few; D gene: TRBD1; J gene: TRBJ1-5
CDR3 DNA: TGTGCCAGCAGCCTAACAGGGTATGGCTACACCTTC; CDR3 protein: CASSLTGYGYTF; V gene: TRBV7-2; clone size: NA; D gene: NA; J gene: TRBJ1-2
CDR3 DNA: TGCAGCGTCCTACGCGGGGCAGATGAAAAACTGTTTTTT; CDR3 protein: CSVLRGADEKLFF; V gene: TRBV29-1; clone size: NA; D gene: NA; J gene: TRBJ1-4
CDR3 DNA: TGTGCCAGCAGCAACGGTGTGAGAGGGGATACGCAGTATTTT; CDR3 protein: CASSNGVRGDTQYF; V gene: TRBV7-8; clone size: NA; D gene: NA; J gene: TRBJ2-3
CDR3 DNA: TGTGCCAGCACGACTGCGAACACCGGGGAGCTGTTTTTT; CDR3 protein: CASTTANTGELFF; V gene: TRBV28; clone size: NA; D gene: NA; J gene: TRBJ2-2
CDR3 DNA: TGTGCCAGCAGCGTACTAAATGGACAACTCGGAGATACGCAGTATTTT; CDR3 protein: CASSVLNGQLGDTQYF; V gene: TRBV9; clone size: NA; D gene: NA; J gene: TRBJ2-3
CDR3 DNA: TGTGCCAGCTCACCAACTTTGGGGGGGCTGGGAAGTAAGGAGAACGAGCAGTACTTC; CDR3 protein: CASSPTLGGLGSKENEQYF; V gene: TRBV18; clone size: NA; D gene: NA; J gene: TRBJ2-7
CDR3 DNA: TGTGCCAGCGGTAGCGGGAGGGCCTACGAGCAGTACTTC; CDR3 protein: CASGSGRAYEQYF; V gene: TRBV27; clone size: NA; D gene: TRBD2; J gene: TRBJ2-7
CDR3 DNA: TGTGCCAGCAGCCAGGGGTCGGGGGCAACTAATGAAAAACTGTTTTTT; CDR3 protein: CASSQGSGATNEKLFF; V gene: TRBV7-6; clone size: NA; D gene: NA; J gene: TRBJ1-4
CDR3 DNA: TGTGCCAGCAGTTTGTGGCAGGGGTCCAATCAGCCCCAGCATTTT; CDR3 protein: CASSLWQGSNQPQHF; V gene: TRBV28; clone size: NA; D gene: NA; J gene: TRBJ1-5
CDR3 DNA: TGTGCCAGCAGCCAAGATACTCGGAGGGAAGAGGGCCCCGGCTACACCTTC; CDR3 protein: CASSQDTRREEGPGYTF; V gene: TRBV4-2; clone size: NA; D gene: NA; J gene: TRBJ1-2
CDR3 DNA: TGTGCCAGCTCACCGGGGGGAGGGGTGTATGAGCAGTTCTTC; CDR3 protein: CASSPGGGVYEQFF; V gene: TRBV4-2; clone size: NA; D gene: TRBD2; J gene: TRBJ2-1
CDR3 DNA: TGTGCCAGCAGCTTATTTAGCGGGAACACCGGGGAGCTGTTTTTT; CDR3 protein: CASSLFSGNTGELFF; V gene: TRBV7-6; clone size: NA; D gene: NA; J gene: TRBJ2-2
CDR3 DNA: TGTGCCAGCAGTTACTCGGGAGGGGACGGGGGCCCGAGCACAGATACGCAGTATTTT; CDR3 protein: CASSYSGGDGGPSTDTQYF; V gene: TRBV6-2/TRBV6-3; clone size: NA; D gene: NA; J gene: TRBJ2-3
CDR3 DNA: TGCGCCAGCAGCCAAGATCGGGGGTCATGGTCTGAAGCTTTCTTT; CDR3 protein: CASSQDRGSWSEAFF; V gene: TRBV4-3; clone size: NA; D gene: NA; J gene: TRBJ1-1
CDR3 DNA: TGTGCCAGCAGCGTAGGAGGTGGTTCAGGCAGGGAGGTTAGAGAGACCCAGTACTTC; CDR3 protein: CASSVGGGSGREVRETQYF; V gene: TRBV9; clone size: NA; D gene: NA; J gene: TRBJ2-5
CDR3 DNA: TGTGCCAGCAGTTACCAGGGACTAGCGAAGACCCAGTACTTC; CDR3 protein: CASSYQGLAKTQYF; V gene: TRBV6-2/TRBV6-3; clone size: few; D gene: TRBD2; J gene: TRBJ2-5
CDR3 DNA: TGTGCCAGCAGCCAGACAGTCTCCTCCTACGAGCAGTACTTC; CDR3 protein: CASSQTVSSYEQYF; V gene: TRBV3-1/TRBV3-2; clone size: NA; D gene: NA; J gene: TRBJ2-7
CDR3 DNA: TGCGCCAGCAGCTTCTTTAGCGGGAGTAGCACCGGGGAGCTGTTTTTT; CDR3 protein: CASSFFSGSSTGELFF; V gene: TRBV5-1; clone size: NA; D gene: TRBD2; J gene: TRBJ2-2
CDR3 DNA: TGTGCCAGCAGTGACCTAACATCTGGGACCATATATTTT; CDR3 protein: CASSDLTSGTIYF; V gene: TRBV6-1; clone size: NA; D gene: NA; J gene: TRBJ1-3
CDR3 DNA: TGTGCCAGCTCACCTCTTTTTCCGGGACAGGGGAAGGGCGAGCAGTACTTC; CDR3 protein: CASSPLFPGQGKGEQYF; V gene: TRBV18; clone size: NA; D gene: TRBD1; J gene: TRBJ2-7
CDR3 DNA: TGTGCCTGGAGTGTACGCAACAGGGGGTACACCGGGGAGCTGTTTTTT; CDR3 protein: CAWSVRNRGYTGELFF; V gene: TRBV30; clone size: NA; D gene: TRBD1; J gene: TRBJ2-2
CDR3 DNA: TGTGCCAGCAGTTACGACAGGGCCTATGGCTACACCTTC; CDR3 protein: CASSYDRAYGYTF; V gene: TRBV6-6; clone size: NA; D gene: TRBD1; J gene: TRBJ1-2
CDR3 DNA: TGTGCCAGCAGCCAGGGACAGGGTAAAGAGACCCAGTACTTC; CDR3 protein: CASSQGQGKETQYF; V gene: TRBV7-9; clone size: NA; D gene: TRBD1; J gene: TRBJ2-5